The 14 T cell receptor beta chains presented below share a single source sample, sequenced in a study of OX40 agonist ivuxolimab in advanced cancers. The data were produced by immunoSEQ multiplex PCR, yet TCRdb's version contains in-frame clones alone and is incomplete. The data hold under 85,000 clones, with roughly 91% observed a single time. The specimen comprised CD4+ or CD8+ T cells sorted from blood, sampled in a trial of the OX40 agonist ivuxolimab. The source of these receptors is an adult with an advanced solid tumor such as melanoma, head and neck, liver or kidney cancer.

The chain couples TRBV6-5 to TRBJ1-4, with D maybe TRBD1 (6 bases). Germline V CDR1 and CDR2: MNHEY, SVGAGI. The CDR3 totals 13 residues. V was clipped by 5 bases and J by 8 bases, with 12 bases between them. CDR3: CASSAQGREKLFF. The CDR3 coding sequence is TGTGCCAGCAGTGCGCAGGGGAGAGAAAAACTGTTTTTT.

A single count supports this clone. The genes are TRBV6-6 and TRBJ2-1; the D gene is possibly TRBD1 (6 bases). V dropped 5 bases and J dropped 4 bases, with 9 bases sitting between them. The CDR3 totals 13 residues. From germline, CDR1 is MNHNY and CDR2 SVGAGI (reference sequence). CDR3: CASSRGTYNEQFF. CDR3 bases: TGTGCCAGCAGTAGGGGGACATACAATGAGCAGTTCTTC.

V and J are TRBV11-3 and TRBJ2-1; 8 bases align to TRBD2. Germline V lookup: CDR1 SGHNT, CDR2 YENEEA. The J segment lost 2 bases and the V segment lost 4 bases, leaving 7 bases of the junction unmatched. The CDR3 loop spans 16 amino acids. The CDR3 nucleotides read TGTGCCAGCAGCTCCGGACTAGCTTTTCCCTACAATGAGCAGTTCTTC. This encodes CASSSGLAFPYNEQFF.

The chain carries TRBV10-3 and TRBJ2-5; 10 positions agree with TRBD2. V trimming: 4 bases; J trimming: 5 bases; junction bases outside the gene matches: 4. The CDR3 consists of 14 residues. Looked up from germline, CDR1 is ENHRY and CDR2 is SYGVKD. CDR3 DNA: TGTGCCATCAGTGCCGGGACTAGCGCCGAGACCCAGTACTTC. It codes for CAISAGTSAETQYF.

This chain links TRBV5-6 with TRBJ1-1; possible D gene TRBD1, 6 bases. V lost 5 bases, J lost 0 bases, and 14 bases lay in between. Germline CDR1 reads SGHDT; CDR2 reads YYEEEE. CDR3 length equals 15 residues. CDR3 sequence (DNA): TGTGCCAGCAGTAGGGGGGGCGGAGTGAACACTGAAGCTTTCTTT. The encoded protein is CASSRGGGVNTEAFF.

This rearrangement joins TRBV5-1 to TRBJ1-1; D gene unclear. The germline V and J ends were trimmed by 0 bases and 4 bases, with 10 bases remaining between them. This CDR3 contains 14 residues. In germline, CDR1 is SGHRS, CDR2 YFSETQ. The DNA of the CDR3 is TGCGCCAGCAGCTTGGATGACTGGCGCACTGAAGCTTTCTTT. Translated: CASSLDDWRTEAFF.

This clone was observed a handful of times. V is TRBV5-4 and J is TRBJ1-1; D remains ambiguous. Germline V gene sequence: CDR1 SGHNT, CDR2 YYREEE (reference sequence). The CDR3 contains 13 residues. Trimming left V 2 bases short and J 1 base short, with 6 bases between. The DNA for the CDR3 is TGTGCCAGCAGCTTTCACCAGAACACTGAAGCTTTCTTT. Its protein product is CASSFHQNTEAFF.

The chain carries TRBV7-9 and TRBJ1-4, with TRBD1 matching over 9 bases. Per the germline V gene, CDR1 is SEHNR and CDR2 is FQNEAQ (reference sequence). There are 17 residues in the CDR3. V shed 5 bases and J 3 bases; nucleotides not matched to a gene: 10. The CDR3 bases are TGTGCCAGCAGCCATATCTTTGGGACAGGGTCTAATGAAAAACTGTTTTTT. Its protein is CASSHIFGTGSNEKLFF.

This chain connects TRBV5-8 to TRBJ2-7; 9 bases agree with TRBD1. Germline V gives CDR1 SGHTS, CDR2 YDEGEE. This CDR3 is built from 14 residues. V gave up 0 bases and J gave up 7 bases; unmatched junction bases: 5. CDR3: CASSLVQGAWEQYF. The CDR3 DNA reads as TGTGCCAGCAGCTTGGTACAGGGGGCGTGGGAGCAGTACTTC. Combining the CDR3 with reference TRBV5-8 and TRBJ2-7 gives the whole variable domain EAGVTQSPTHLIKTRGQQATLRCSPISGHTSVYWYQQALGLGLQFLLWYDEGEERNRGNFPPRFSGRQFPNYSSELNVNALELEDSALYLCASSLVQGAWEQYFGPGTRLTVT.

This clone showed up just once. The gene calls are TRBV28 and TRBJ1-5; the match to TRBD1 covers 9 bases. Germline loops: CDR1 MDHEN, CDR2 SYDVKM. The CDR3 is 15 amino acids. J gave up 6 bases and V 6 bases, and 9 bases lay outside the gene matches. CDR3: CASRFTGGAGQPQHF. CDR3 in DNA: TGTGCCAGCAGGTTCACAGGGGGCGCGGGTCAGCCCCAGCATTTT.

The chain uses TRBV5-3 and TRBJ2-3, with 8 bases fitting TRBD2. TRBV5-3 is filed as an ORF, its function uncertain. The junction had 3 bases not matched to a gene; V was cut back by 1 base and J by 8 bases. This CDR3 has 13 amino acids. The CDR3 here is CARSLRREGTQYF. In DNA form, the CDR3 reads TGTGCCAGAAGCTTGCGACGGGAGGGTACGCAGTATTTT.

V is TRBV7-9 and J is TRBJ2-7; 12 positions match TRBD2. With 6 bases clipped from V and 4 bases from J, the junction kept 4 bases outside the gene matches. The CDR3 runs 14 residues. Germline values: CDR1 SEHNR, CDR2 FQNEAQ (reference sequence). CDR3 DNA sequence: TGTGCCAGCAGTCTAGCGGGAGGGGATTACGAGCAGTACTTC. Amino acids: CASSLAGGDYEQYF. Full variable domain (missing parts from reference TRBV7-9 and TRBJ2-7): DTGVSQNPRHKITKRGQNVTFRCDPISEHNRLYWYRQTLGQGPEFLTYFQNEAQLEKSRLLSDRFSAERPKGSFSTLEIQRTEQGDSAMYLCASSLAGGDYEQYFGPGTRLTVT.

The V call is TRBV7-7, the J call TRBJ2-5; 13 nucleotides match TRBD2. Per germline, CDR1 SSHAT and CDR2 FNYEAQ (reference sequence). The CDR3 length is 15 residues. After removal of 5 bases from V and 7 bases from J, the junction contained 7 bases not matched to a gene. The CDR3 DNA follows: TGTGCCAGCAGCGATGGACTAGCGGGAGTCGGGACCCAGTACTTC. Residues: CASSDGLAGVGTQYF.

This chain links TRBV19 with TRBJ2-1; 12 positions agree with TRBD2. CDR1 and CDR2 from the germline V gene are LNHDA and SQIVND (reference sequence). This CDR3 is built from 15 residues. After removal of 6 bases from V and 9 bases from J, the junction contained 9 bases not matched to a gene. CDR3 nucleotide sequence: TGTGCCAGTAGCATCACTAGCGGGAGGTTAGGTGAGCAGTTCTTC. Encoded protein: CASSITSGRLGEQFF.